The 2 T cell receptor beta chains below come from one sample, sequenced in a study of human T cells and chemical hapten exposure. Extraction of total RNA was performed on unfractionated whole blood. TCRdb used MiXCR to reprocess the 5' RACE reads, holding one entry per CDR3 protein. In the table there are some 150,000 distinct CDR3 sequences, 4.1% of which are singletons. Receptor source: a female donor in good health.

J is TRBJ2-3 and V is TRBV6-5; D is possibly TRBD1 (5 bases). Trimming removed 3 bases at V and 6 bases at J, with 19 bases between. The CDR3 consists of 16 residues. Germline-derived CDR1 and CDR2 are MNHEY and SVGAGI. The CDR3 DNA sequence: TGTGCCAGCAGTTATGGTTTCGTAAGGGGTACGGATACGCAGTATTTT. It codes for CASSYGFVRGTDTQYF.

The table lists this clonotype with many counts. The rearrangement joins TRBV11-2 to TRBJ1-1; D is uncertain. The CDR3 has 15 residues. The V gene's germline CDR1 is SGHAT and CDR2 FQNNGV. V lost 1 base, J lost 1 base, and 10 bases lay in between. This chain's CDR3 is CASSLVFGRNTEAFF. The DNA of the CDR3 is TGTGCCAGCAGCTTAGTATTTGGACGGAACACTGAAGCTTTCTTT.